The TCR beta chain under discussion was sequenced for a study of identical twins. This clonotype occurred a few times. Its antigen is unknown. Study-wide results and limits: Twin-shared out-of-frame alpha sequences showed excess low generation probability.

TCRdb itself ran the 5' RACE reads through MiXCR, one entry per CDR3 protein. This table has about 470,000 distinct CDR3 sequences, around 24% appearing once. The V gene lost 3 bases and the J gene lost 6 bases, with 11 bases spanning the gap. The CDR3 covers 14 residues. The germline gives CDR1 KGHSH, CDR2 LQKENI. These records were also assigned to another study, of T cells expressing NK-cell markers.

Sequences were obtained from CD4+ T cells sorted from blood. This chain connects TRBV18 to TRBJ2-2; D might be TRBD2 (6 bases). This receptor was taken from a woman younger than 30 in good health. The CDR3 loop is CASSPASVPGELFF. In DNA form, the CDR3 reads TGTGCCAGCTCACCGGCTAGCGTCCCCGGGGAGCTGTTTTTT.